The 18 T cell receptor beta chains given below trace back to one sample, sequenced in a study of cytomegalovirus exposure and HLA in healthy donors. Only in-frame clones appear in the TCRdb table, and some are missing; sequencing was by immunoSEQ multiplex PCR. The table shows some 150,000 clones, with 85% to 90% occurring only once. Material: PBMCs. The receptor set was obtained from a woman younger than 35 in good health and CMV-seropositive.

The chain joins TRBV19 to TRBJ2-7; perhaps TRBD1 as D (5 bases). The CDR3 is 12 amino acids. The germline V gene has CDR1 LNHDA and CDR2 SQIVND (reference sequence). V gave up 3 bases and J gave up 7 bases, with 10 bases separating them. The chain's CDR3 is CASSMGPREQYF. The DNA for the CDR3 is TGTGCCAGTAGTATGGGGCCTCGGGAGCAGTACTTC.

The V call is TRBV19, the J call TRBJ1-5; D uncertain. V lost 0 bases to trimming and J lost 7 bases, with 25 bases between them. Germline V gene lookup returns CDR1 LNHDA and CDR2 SQIVND (reference sequence). The CDR3 consists of 19 residues. This CDR3 reads CASSIDGTGFTHKGQPQHF. CDR3 sequence (DNA): TGTGCCAGTAGTATAGATGGTACGGGGTTTACCCATAAAGGGCAGCCCCAGCATTTT.

The J gene is TRBJ2-1, the V gene TRBV4-3; D is uncertain. The germline gives CDR1 LGHNA, CDR2 YSLEER. There are 16 residues in the CDR3. V lost 0 bases and J lost 3, with 12 bases in between. The CDR3 sequence: CASSQEVVQNYNEQFF. In nucleotides, the CDR3 is TGCGCCAGCAGCCAAGAGGTTGTTCAGAACTACAATGAGCAGTTCTTC.

The V call is TRBV7-9, the J call TRBJ1-1; TRBD1 is a possible D gene (5 bases). V was trimmed by 1 base and J by 0 bases, leaving 12 bases between them. Germline V gene data show CDR1 as SEHNR and CDR2 as FQNEAQ (reference sequence). This CDR3 has 16 residues. The CDR3 nucleotides are TGTGCCAGCAGCTTAGGAGGAGGGGTAATGAACACTGAAGCTTTCTTT. Translation: CASSLGGGVMNTEAFF.

This clone appeared a single time. V usage is TRBV7-9 and J usage is TRBJ2-7, with 12 bases fitting TRBD2. The germline gives CDR1 SEHNR, CDR2 FQNEAQ (reference sequence). The CDR3 totals 16 residues. Losses at the gene ends were 5 bases for V and 6 bases for J; bases not matched to a gene: 11. CDR3 protein: CASSSRLAGVLVEQYF. As DNA, the CDR3 is TGTGCCAGCAGCAGCCGACTAGCGGGAGTTCTTGTCGAGCAGTACTTC.

The chain couples TRBV5-6 to TRBJ2-7; D is possibly TRBD1 (6 bases). V was clipped by 0 bases and J by 6 bases, with 13 bases between them. CDR3 size: 14 residues. The germline V gene encodes CDR1 SGHDT and CDR2 YYEEEE. The CDR3 protein is CASSLVVLGAEQYF. CDR3 nucleotides: TGTGCCAGCAGCTTGGTTGTTTTGGGGGCCGAGCAGTACTTC.

V and J are TRBV7-9 and TRBJ2-5; TRBD2 aligns across 12 bases. CDR3 length equals 15 residues. The germline CDR1 and CDR2 sequences are SEHNR and FQNEAQ (reference sequence). After removal of 5 bases from V and 4 bases from J, the junction contained 5 bases not matched to a gene. The CDR3 DNA reads TGTGCCAGCAGCAGACCGGGACTAGCGGGAGAGACCCAGTACTTC. Residues: CASSRPGLAGETQYF. The whole variable domain, remainder taken from reference TRBV7-9 and TRBJ2-5, is DTGVSQNPRHKITKRGQNVTFRCDPISEHNRLYWYRQTLGQGPEFLTYFQNEAQLEKSRLLSDRFSAERPKGSFSTLEIQRTEQGDSAMYLCASSRPGLAGETQYFGPGTRLLVL.

The chain carries TRBV5-1 and TRBJ2-5; possible D gene TRBD1, 6 bases. With 8 bases removed from V and 2 bases from J, the gap between germline ends came to 13 bases. This CDR3 contains 13 residues. Germline loops: CDR1 SGHRS, CDR2 YFSETQ. The CDR3 DNA reads TGCGCCAGTTCTAAGGGGGTACAAGAGACCCAGTACTTC. Its protein product is CASSKGVQETQYF.

The chain links TRBV27 to TRBJ1-1; a weak D match, TRBD1 (5 bases). Per germline, CDR1 MNHEY and CDR2 SMNVEV (reference sequence). CDR3 length: 15 residues. V was cut by 5 bases and J by 5 bases, with 18 bases left in between. The CDR3 sequence: CASSDEPGFRTEAFF. Written as DNA, the CDR3 is TGTGCCAGCAGTGACGAACCAGGGTTCCGGACTGAAGCTTTCTTT.

The V gene is TRBV7-8, the J gene TRBJ2-1; 7 nucleotides align to TRBD1. Unmatched junction bases numbered 8, after V lost 6 bases and J lost 12 bases. CDR3 length: 12 amino acids. The germline CDR1 and CDR2 sequences are SGHVS and FQNEAQ. CDR3 DNA sequence: TGTGCCAGCAGTCTGGACAGGTCATCGCAGTTCTTC. Encoded protein: CASSLDRSSQFF.

The chain couples TRBV30 to TRBJ1-1; D gene ambiguous. This CDR3 region has 13 residues. Germline lookup yields CDR1 GTSNPN and CDR2 SVGIG (reference sequence). V was shortened by 0 bases and J by 4 bases, with 9 bases between the two germline ends. The CDR3 sequence: CAWSVEGSTEAFF. The CDR3 DNA is TGTGCCTGGAGTGTTGAGGGAAGCACTGAAGCTTTCTTT.

The chain carries TRBV11-3 and TRBJ2-3; 11 bases align to TRBD2. Losses at the gene ends were 5 bases for V and 4 bases for J; bases not matched to a gene: 11. CDR1 and CDR2 (germline): SGHNT, YENEEA. The CDR3 runs to 17 residues. CDR3 amino acids: CASSRPLAGAGADTQYF. The DNA of the CDR3 is TGTGCCAGCAGCAGGCCACTAGCGGGAGCGGGGGCAGATACGCAGTATTTT.

This sequence joins TRBV18 and TRBJ2-1; maybe TRBD2 (7 bases). This CDR3 region has 15 residues. V lost 5 bases and J lost 6, with 17 bases in between. Germline V gene lookup returns CDR1 KGHSH and CDR2 LQKENI. The CDR3 DNA reads as TGTGCCAGCTCAACAACAGGGAGGGGGACCAATGAGCAGTTCTTC. As protein: CASSTTGRGTNEQFF. Filled out from reference TRBV18 and TRBJ2-1, the complete variable domain reads NAGVMQNPRHLVRRRGQEARLRCSPMKGHSHVYWYRQLPEEGLKFMVYLQKENIIDESGMPKERFSAEFPKEGPSILRIQQVVRGDSAAYFCASSTTGRGTNEQFFGPGTRLTVL.

CDR3 region: CAIRGTSGDTYEQYF. CDR3 DNA: TGTGCCATCAGGGGGACTAGCGGGGATACCTACGAGCAGTACTTC. The V gene is TRBV10-3, the J gene TRBJ2-7; 13 bases agree with TRBD2. The CDR3 loop spans 15 amino acids. With 6 bases clipped from V and 2 bases from J, the junction kept 4 bases outside the gene matches. From germline, CDR1 is ENHRY and CDR2 SYGVKD.

The V and J genes are TRBV6-4 and TRBJ2-2; 15 nucleotides agree with TRBD2. Germline V lookup: CDR1 MRHNA, CDR2 SNTAGT. This CDR3 is 19 amino acids long. Losses at the gene ends were 5 bases for V and 0 bases for J; bases not matched to a gene: 7. CDR3 sequence (DNA): TGTGCCAGCAGTTTACCGGGACTAGCGGGAGGCCCGAACACCGGGGAGCTGTTTTTT. This codes for CASSLPGLAGGPNTGELFF.

This clone was seen just once. The V and J genes are TRBV30 and TRBJ2-5; weak D call: TRBD2 (6 bases). Trimming removed 0 bases from V and 2 bases from J, with 7 bases in between. CDR3 length: 13 amino acids. Germline V gene data show CDR1 as GTSNPN and CDR2 as SVGIG (reference sequence). In nucleotides, the CDR3 is TGTGCCTGGAGTGTACTAGCTCAAGAGACCCAGTACTTC. Protein sequence: CAWSVLAQETQYF.

CDR3 sequence reads: CASSLVPGLAQYF. The DNA for the CDR3 is TGTGCCAGCAGCTTAGTCCCGGGGTTGGCCCAGTACTTC. J is TRBJ2-5 and V is TRBV11-2; D is perhaps TRBD2 (5 bases). Germline CDR1 and CDR2: SGHAT and FQNNGV. CDR3 size: 13 residues. The V and J ends lost 1 base and 9 bases respectively, with 12 bases between them.

This chain joins TRBV21-1 and TRBJ2-1; the table's D call, TRBD2, was not checked against the DNA. TRBV21-1 is annotated as a pseudogene. The length of the CDR3 is 23 residues. CDR3 in DNA: TGTGCCAGCAGCAAAGCGCTGAGTCGGACTAGCGGGATAGCCACATATCGTAGCAATGAGCAGTTCTTC. It codes for CASSKALSRTSGIATYRSNEQFF.